A selection of T cell receptor beta chains follows, all from one sample in a study of blood T cell repertoires in COVID-19. TCRdb's table, derived via immunoSEQ multiplex PCR, lists solely in-frame clones and lacks some. The profile shows about 360,000 clones, 75% to 90% of them singletons. The material sequenced was peripheral blood. These receptor sequences come from a woman aged 55-69 years with COVID-19, enrolled during active disease. The CDR3 runs from the conserved cysteine through the conserved F or W. Fields, in order: V gene, J gene, D gene, clone size, CDR3 protein, CDR3 DNA. The D gene is left open where the match is weak. Part of the rows lack a size; the others show once, few, many or a class for expanded clones.

v_call: TRBV5-8; j_call: TRBJ1-2; d_call: TRBD1; clone_size: NA; cdr3_aa: CASSTTYRGGYTF; cdr3_nt: TGTGCCAGCAGCACTACTTACAGGGGAGGCTACACCTTC
v_call: TRBV5-8; j_call: TRBJ2-7; d_call: NA; clone_size: NA; cdr3_aa: CASSSGGHTYEQYF; cdr3_nt: TGTGCCAGCAGCTCCGGGGGTCATACCTACGAGCAGTACTTC
v_call: TRBV5-6; j_call: TRBJ1-5; d_call: NA; clone_size: NA; cdr3_aa: CASSQQGGGGNQPQHF; cdr3_nt: TGTGCCAGCAGCCAACAGGGAGGGGGGGGCAATCAGCCCCAGCATTTT
v_call: TRBV13; j_call: TRBJ1-3; d_call: NA; clone_size: NA; cdr3_aa: CASSPVAGVPGNTIYF; cdr3_nt: TGTGCCAGCAGCCCCGTGGCAGGGGTTCCTGGAAACACCATATATTTT
v_call: TRBV6-6; j_call: TRBJ2-3; d_call: TRBD1; clone_size: few; cdr3_aa: CASSRDPTGGYTDTQYF; cdr3_nt: TGTGCCAGCAGTCGAGACCCGACAGGGGGTTACACAGATACGCAGTATTTT
v_call: TRBV13; j_call: TRBJ2-5; d_call: NA; clone_size: NA; cdr3_aa: CASSLVHMGQGIQETQYF; cdr3_nt: TGTGCCAGCAGCTTAGTTCATATGGGGCAGGGTATCCAAGAGACCCAGTACTTC
v_call: TRBV7-6; j_call: TRBJ2-7; d_call: TRBD1; clone_size: NA; cdr3_aa: CASSIGQGAIRNEQYF; cdr3_nt: TGTGCCAGCAGCATTGGACAGGGGGCAATAAGGAACGAGCAGTACTTC
v_call: TRBV11-3; j_call: TRBJ2-7; d_call: TRBD1; clone_size: NA; cdr3_aa: CASSLDWQGAREQYF; cdr3_nt: TGTGCCAGCAGCTTAGATTGGCAGGGGGCGCGGGAGCAGTACTTC
v_call: TRBV5-5; j_call: TRBJ1-1; d_call: NA; clone_size: NA; cdr3_aa: CASRETREVTEAFF; cdr3_nt: TGTGCCAGCAGAGAAACCAGGGAGGTCACTGAAGCTTTCTTT
v_call: TRBV13; j_call: TRBJ1-2; d_call: TRBD1; clone_size: NA; cdr3_aa: CASTETLTGVTYGYTF; cdr3_nt: TGTGCCAGCACCGAGACATTGACAGGGGTAACCTATGGCTACACCTTC
v_call: TRBV5-6; j_call: TRBJ2-7; d_call: NA; clone_size: few; cdr3_aa: CASSLGAGLFSYEQYF; cdr3_nt: TGTGCCAGCAGCTTGGGGGCAGGGCTATTCTCCTACGAGCAGTACTTC